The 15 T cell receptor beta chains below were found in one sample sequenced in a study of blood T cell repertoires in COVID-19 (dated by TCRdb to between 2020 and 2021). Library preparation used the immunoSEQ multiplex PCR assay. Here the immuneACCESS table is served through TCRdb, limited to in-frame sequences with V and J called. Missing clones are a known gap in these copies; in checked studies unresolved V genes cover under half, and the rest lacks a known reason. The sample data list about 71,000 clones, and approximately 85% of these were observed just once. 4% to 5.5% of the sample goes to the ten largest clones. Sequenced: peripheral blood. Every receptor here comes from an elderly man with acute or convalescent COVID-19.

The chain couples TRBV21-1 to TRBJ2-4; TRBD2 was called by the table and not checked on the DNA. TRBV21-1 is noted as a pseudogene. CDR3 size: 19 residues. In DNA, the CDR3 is TGTGCCAGCAGCCACGAACTAGCGGGGGGGCCTCTAGCCAAAAACATTCAGTACTTC. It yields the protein CASSHELAGGPLAKNIQYF.

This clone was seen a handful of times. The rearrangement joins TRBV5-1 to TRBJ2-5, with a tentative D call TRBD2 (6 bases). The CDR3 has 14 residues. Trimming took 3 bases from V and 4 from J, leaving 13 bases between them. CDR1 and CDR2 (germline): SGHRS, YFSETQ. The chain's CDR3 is CASSSGLSAETQYF. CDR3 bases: TGCGCCAGCAGCTCGGGACTGTCTGCAGAGACCCAGTACTTC.

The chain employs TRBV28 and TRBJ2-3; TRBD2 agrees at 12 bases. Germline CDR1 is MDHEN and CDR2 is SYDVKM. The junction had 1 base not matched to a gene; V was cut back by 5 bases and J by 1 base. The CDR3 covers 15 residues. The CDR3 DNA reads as TGTGCCAGCAGTCGACTAGCGGGAGGCACAGATACGCAGTATTTT. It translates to CASSRLAGGTDTQYF.

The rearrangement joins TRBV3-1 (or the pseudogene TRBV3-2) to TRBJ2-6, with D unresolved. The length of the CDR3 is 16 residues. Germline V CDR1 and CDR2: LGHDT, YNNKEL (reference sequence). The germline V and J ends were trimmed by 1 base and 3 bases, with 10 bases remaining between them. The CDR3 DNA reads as TGTGCCAGCAGCCAAGCCTATAATGGTGGGGCCAACGTCCTGACTTTC. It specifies CASSQAYNGGANVLTF.

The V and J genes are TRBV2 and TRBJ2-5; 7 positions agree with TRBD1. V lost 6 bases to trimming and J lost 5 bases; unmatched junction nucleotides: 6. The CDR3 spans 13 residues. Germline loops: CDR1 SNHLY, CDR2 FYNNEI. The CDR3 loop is CASRQGVAETQYF. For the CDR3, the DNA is TGTGCCAGCAGGCAGGGGGTCGCGGAGACCCAGTACTTC.

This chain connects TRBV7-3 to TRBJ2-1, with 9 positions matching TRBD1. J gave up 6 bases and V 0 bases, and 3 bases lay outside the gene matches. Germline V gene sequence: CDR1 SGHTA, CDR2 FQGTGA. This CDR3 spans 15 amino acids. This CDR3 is CASSLTGQGANEQFF. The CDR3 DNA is TGTGCCAGCAGCTTAACGGGACAGGGAGCCAATGAGCAGTTCTTC.

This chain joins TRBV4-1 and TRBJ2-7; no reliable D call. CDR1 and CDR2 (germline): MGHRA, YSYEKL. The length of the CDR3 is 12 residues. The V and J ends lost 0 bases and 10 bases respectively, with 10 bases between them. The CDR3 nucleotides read TGCGCCAGCAGCCAAGAGACTGGCGGACAGTACTTC. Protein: CASSQETGGQYF.

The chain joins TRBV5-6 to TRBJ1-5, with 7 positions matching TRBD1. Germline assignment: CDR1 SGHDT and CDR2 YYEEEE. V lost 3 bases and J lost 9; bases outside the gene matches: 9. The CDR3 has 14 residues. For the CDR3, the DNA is TGTGCCAGCAGCTCCAGGGGGACTAGTGGGCCCCAGCATTTT. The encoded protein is CASSSRGTSGPQHF.

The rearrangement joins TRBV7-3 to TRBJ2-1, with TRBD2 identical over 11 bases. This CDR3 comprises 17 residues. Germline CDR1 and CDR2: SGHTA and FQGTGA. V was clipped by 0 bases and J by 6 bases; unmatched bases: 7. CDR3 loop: CASSLTPSGGTRNEQFF. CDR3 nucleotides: TGTGCCAGCAGCTTAACGCCTAGCGGGGGGACCCGCAATGAGCAGTTCTTC.

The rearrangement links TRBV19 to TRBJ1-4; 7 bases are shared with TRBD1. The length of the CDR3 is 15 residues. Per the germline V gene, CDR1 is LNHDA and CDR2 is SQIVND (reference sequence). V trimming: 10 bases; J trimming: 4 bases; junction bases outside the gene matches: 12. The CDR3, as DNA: TGTGCCACCAGGGTCGGGGACAGCCATAATGAAAAACTGTTTTTT. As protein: CATRVGDSHNEKLFF.

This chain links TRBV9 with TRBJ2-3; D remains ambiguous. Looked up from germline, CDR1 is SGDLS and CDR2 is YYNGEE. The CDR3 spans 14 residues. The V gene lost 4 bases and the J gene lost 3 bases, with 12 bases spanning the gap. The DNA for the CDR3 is TGTGCCAGCAGCTGGCGGAGTGTTACAGATACGCAGTATTTT. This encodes CASSWRSVTDTQYF.

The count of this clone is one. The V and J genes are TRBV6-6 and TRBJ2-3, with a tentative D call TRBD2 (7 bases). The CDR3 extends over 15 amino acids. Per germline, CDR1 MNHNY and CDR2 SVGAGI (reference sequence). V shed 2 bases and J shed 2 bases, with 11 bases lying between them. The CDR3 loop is CASSYLGGATDTQYF. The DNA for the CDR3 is TGTGCCAGCAGTTACCTAGGGGGGGCCACAGATACGCAGTATTTT.

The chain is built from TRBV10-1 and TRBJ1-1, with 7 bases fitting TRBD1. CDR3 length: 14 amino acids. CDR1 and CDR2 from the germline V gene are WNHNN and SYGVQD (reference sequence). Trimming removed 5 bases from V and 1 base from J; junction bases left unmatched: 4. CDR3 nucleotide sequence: TGCGCCAGCAGTTTACAGGGGAGGAACACTGAAGCTTTCTTT. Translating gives CASSLQGRNTEAFF.

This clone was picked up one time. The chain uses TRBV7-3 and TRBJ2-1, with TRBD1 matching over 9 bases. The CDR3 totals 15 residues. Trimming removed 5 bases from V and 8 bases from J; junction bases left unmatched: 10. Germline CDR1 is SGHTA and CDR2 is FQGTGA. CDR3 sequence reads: CASSPSRDRAHEQFF. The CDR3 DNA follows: TGTGCCAGCAGCCCAAGTCGGGACAGGGCCCATGAGCAGTTCTTC.

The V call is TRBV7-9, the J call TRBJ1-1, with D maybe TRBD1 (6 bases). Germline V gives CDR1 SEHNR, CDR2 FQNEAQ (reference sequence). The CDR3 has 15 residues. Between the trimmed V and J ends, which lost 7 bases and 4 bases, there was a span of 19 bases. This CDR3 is CASTQLGGASTEAFF. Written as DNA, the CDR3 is TGTGCCAGCACCCAACTTGGGGGGGCTAGCACTGAAGCTTTCTTT.